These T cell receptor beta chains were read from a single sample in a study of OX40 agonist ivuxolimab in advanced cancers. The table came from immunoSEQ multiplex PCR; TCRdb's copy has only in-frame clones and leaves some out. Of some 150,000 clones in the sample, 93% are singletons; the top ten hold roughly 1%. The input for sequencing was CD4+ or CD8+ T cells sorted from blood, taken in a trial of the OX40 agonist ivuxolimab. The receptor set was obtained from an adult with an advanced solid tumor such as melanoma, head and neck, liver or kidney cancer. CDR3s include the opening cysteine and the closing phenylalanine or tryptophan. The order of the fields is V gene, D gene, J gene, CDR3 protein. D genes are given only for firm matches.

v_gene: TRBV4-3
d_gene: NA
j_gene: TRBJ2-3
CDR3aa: CASSPTLWKLARTDTQYF

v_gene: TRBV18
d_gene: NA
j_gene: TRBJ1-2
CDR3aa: CASSPGRENYGYTF

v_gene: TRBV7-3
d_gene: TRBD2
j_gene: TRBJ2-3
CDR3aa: CASSPGTSRDTDTQYF

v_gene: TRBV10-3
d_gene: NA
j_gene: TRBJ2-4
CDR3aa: CAISDPGRAKNIQYF

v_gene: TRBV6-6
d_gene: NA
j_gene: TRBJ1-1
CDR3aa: CASSTPQHTEAFF

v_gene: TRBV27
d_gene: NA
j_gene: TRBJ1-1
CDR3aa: CASSSIPGPGSPEAFF

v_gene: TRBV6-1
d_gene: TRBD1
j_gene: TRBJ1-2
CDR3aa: CASRVPGQGFYGYTF

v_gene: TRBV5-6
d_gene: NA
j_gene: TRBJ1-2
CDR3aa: CASSLGSAYGYTF

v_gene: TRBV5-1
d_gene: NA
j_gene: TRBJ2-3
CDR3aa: CASSSGGLMDTQYF

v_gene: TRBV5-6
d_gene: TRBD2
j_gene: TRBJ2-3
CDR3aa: CASSFQGLARASTDTQYF

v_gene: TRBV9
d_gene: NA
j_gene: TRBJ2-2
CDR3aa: CASSVGTGELFF

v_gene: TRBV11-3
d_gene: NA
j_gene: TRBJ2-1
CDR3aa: CASSLGEQWDHNEQFF

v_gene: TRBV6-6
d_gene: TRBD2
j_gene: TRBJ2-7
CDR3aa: CASSPTGGSYEQYF

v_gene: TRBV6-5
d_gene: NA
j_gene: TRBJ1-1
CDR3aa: CASTPTRRWTEAFF

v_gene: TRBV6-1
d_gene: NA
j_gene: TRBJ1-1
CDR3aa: CASITGFFGTEAFF

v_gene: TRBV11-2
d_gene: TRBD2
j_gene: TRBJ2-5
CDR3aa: CASSLSASRGGTETQYF

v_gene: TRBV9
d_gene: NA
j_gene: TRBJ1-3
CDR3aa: CASSVAGRLSGNTIYF

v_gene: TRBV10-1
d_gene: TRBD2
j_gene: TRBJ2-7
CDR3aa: CASLTEREKGQYF

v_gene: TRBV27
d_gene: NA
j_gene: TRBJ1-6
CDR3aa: CASSPQGSASYNSPLHF

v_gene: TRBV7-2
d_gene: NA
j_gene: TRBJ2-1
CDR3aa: CASSLGRTTSYNEQFF

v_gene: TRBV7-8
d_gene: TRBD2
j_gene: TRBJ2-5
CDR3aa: CASSGSGGRKTQYF

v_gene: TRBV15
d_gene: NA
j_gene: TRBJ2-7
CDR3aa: CATSRPQGITYEQYF

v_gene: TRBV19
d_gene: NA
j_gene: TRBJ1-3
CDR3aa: CASSPGVGSSGNTIYF

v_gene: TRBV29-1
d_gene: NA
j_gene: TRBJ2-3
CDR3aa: CSVEGSGTDTQYF

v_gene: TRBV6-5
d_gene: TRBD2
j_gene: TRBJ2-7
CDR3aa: CASSYSGDYYEQYF

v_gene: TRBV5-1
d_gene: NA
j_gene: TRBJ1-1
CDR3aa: CASSPRGGMGNTEAFF

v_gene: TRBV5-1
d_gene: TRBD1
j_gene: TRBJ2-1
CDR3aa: CASSLETGSWDEQFF

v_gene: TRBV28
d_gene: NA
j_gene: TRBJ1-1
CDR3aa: CASSLVGDFEAFF

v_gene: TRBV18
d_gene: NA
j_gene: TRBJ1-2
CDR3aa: CASSPGLPGYTF

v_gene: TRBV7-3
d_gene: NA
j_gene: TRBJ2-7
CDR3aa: CASSLRGGTYEQYF

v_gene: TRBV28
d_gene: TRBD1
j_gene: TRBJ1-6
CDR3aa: CASSFPSGTGIGRSPLHF

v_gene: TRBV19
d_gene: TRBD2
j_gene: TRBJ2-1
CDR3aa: CASSQIGLAGSGNEQFF

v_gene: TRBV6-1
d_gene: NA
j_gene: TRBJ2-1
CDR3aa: CASSGIYNEQFF

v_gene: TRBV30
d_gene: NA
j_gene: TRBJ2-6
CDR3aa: CAWSVYSGANVLTF

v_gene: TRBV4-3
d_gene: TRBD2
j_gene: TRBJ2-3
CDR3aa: CASSQDWGLAGSDTQYF

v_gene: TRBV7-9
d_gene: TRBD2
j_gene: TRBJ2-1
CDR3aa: CASSPLAGGEQFF

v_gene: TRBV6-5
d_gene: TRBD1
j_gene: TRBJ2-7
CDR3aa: CASSYDRGVYEQYF

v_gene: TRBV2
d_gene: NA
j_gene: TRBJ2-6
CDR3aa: CASTSAGANVLTF

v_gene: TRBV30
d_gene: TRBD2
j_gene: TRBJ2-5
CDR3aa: CARTSSGREETQYF

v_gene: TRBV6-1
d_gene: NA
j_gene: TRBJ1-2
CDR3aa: CASSDPGRGNYGYTF

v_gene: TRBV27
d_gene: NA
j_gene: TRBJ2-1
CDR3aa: CASSSTRRVHEQFF

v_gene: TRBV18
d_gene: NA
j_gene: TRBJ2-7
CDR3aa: CASSRQVDDEQYF

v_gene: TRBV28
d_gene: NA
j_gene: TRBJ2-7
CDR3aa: CASSPRGEQYF

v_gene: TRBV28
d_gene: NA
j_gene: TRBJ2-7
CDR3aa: CASSYPTGPGGPEQYF

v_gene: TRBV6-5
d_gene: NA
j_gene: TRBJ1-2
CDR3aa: CASRTRINYGYTF

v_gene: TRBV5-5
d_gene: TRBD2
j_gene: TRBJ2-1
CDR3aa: CASSPTSGRANEQFF

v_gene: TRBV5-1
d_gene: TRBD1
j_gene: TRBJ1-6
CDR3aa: CASSLRDRGAPLHF

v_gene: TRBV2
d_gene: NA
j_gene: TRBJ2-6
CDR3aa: CASSEAGTVPGANVLTF

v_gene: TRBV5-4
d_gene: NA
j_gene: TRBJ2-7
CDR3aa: CASSLAPRYYEQYF

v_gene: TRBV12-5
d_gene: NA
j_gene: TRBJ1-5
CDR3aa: CASGRDGSNQPQHF

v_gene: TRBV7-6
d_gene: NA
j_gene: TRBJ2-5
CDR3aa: CASSLQGSRETQYF

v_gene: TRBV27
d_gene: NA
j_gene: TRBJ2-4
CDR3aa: CAQKASQGRDTKNIQYF

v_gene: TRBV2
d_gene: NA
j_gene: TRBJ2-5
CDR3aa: CASRRALETQYF

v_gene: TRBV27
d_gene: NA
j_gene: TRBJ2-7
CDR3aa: CASSPTLTRLGEQYF

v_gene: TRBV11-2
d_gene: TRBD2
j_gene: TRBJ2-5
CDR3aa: CASSHGTSGGVYQETQYF

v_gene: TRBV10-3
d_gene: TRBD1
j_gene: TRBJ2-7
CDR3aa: CAISESSDRGLEQYF

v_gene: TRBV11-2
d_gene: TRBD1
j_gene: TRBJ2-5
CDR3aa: CASSTTPGQGGRTQYF